This T cell receptor beta chain was captured in a study of cytomegalovirus exposure and HLA in healthy donors. PCR was performed using 60 Vbeta and 13 Jbeta primers. Libraries were prepared by immunoSEQ multiplex PCR; TCRdb keeps only in-frame clonotypes and omits some of them. Of about 200,000 clones listed, around 73% are singletons. Germline values: CDR1 MNHEY, CDR2 SMNVEV (reference sequence). Trimming cost V 4 bases and J 1 base; bases outside gene matches: 6. This CDR3 contains 15 residues. The receptor comes from a woman aged 25 to 39 in good health and CMV-seronegative. The genes are TRBV27 and TRBJ2-7; 8 bases fit TRBD2. The material sequenced was PBMCs. This chain's CDR3 is CASSSIGTSSYEQYF. The CDR3 DNA sequence: TGTGCCAGCAGTTCTATAGGGACTAGTTCCTACGAGCAGTACTTC.